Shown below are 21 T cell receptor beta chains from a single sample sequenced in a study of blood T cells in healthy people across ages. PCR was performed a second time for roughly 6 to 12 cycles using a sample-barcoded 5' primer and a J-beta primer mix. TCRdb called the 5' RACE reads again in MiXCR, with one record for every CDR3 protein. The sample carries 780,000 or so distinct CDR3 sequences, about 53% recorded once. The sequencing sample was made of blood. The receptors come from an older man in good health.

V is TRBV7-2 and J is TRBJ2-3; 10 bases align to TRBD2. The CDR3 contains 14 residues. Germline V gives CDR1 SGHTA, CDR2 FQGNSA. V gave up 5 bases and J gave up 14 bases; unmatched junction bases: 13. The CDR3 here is CTSSVGTSVRYAYF. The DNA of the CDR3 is TGTACCAGCAGCGTAGGGACTAGCGTCAGATACGCGTATTTT.

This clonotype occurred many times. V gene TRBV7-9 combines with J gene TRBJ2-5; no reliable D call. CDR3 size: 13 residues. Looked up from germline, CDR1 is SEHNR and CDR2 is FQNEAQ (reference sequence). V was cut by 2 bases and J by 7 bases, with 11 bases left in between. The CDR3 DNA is TGTGCCAGCAGCTTATCGATAGGTGGGACCCAGTACTTC. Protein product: CASSLSIGGTQYF.

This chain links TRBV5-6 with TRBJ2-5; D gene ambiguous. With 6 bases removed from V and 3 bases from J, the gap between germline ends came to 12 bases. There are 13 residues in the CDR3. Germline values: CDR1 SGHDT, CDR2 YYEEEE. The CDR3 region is CASTFSVEETQYF. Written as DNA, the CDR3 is TGTGCCAGCACCTTTTCTGTAGAAGAGACCCAGTACTTC.

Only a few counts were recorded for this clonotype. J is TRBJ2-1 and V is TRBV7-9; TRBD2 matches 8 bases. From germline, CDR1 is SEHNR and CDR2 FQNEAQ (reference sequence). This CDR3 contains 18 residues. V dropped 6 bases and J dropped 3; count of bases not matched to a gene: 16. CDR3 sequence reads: CASRILGAGVDLYNEQFF. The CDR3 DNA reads TGTGCCAGCAGGATCCTGGGAGCGGGAGTTGATCTCTACAATGAGCAGTTCTTC.

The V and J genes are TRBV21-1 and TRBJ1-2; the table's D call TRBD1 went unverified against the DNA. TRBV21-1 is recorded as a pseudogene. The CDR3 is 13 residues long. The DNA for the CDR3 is TGTGCCAGCATAACGGGACCGATCTATGGCTACACCTTC. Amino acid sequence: CASITGPIYGYTF.

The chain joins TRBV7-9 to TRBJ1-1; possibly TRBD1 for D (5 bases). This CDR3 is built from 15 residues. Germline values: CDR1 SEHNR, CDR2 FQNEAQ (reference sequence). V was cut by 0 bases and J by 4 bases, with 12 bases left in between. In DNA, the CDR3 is TGTGCCAGCAGCTTAGCGGGCAGGGTCAGCACTGAAGCTTTCTTT. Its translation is CASSLAGRVSTEAFF.

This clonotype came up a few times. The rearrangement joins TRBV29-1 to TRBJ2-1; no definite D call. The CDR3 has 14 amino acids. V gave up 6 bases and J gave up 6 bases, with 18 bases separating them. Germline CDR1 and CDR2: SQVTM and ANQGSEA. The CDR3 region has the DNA TGCAGCGTCGCCGGACGGAATTGGGTCAATGAGCAGTTCTTC. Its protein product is CSVAGRNWVNEQFF.

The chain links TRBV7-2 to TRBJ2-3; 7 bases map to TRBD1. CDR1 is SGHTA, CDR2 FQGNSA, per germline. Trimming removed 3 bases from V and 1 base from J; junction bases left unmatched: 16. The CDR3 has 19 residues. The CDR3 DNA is TGTGCCAGCAGCTTGAACAGGGGCATGGGTTCAACGGGCACAGATACGCAGTATTTT. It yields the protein CASSLNRGMGSTGTDTQYF.

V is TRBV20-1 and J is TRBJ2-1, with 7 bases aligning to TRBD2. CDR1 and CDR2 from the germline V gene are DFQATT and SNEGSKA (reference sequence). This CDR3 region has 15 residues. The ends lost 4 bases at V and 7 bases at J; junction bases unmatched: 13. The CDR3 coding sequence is TGCAGTGCTAAGACCAGCGGGAACCTAAGGAATGAGCAGTTCTTC. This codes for CSAKTSGNLRNEQFF.

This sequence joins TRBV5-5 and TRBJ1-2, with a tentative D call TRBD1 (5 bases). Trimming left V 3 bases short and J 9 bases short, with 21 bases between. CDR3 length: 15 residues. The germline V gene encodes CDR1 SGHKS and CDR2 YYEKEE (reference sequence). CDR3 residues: CASSSGDSKERSYTF. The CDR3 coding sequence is TGTGCCAGCAGCTCGGGGGACTCAAAGGAGAGGAGCTACACCTTC.

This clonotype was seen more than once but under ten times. In DNA, the CDR3 is TGCAGCGTTGAGACCGGTCCTAGCTCTGGGGCCAACGTCCTGACTTTC. Encoded protein: CSVETGPSSGANVLTF. V gene TRBV29-1 combines with J gene TRBJ2-6; D is uncertain. This CDR3 is 16 amino acids long. Trimming shortened V by 3 bases and J by 0 bases, and 12 bases separated the two germline ends. Per the germline V gene, CDR1 is SQVTM and CDR2 is ANQGSEA. Using reference TRBV29-1 and TRBJ2-6 for the parts outside the CDR3, the full variable domain is SAVISQKPSRDICQRGTSLTIQCQVDSQVTMMFWYRQQPGQSLTLIATANQGSEATYESGFVIDKFPISRPNLTFSTLTVSNMSPEDSSIYLCSVETGPSSGANVLTFGAGSRLTVL.

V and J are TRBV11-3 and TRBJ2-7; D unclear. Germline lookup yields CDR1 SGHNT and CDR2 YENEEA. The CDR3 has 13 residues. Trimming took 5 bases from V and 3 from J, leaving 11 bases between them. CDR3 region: CASSPQGGYEQYF. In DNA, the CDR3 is TGTGCCAGCAGCCCCCAAGGTGGCTACGAGCAGTACTTC. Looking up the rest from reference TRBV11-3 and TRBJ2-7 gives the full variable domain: EAGVVQSPRYKIIEKKQPVAFWCNPISGHNTLYWYLQNLGQGPELLIRYENEEAVDDSQLPKDRFSAERLKGVDSTLKIQPAELGDSAVYLCASSPQGGYEQYFGPGTRLTVT.

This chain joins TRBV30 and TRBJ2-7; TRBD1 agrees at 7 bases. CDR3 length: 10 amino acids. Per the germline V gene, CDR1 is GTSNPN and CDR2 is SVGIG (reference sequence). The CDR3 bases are TGTGCACAGGGGACCTACGAGCAGTACTTC. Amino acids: CAQGTYEQYF.

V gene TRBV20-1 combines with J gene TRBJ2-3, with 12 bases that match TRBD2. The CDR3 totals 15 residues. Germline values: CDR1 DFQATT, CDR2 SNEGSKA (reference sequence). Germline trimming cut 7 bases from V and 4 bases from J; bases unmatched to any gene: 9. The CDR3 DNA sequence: TGCAGTGTAGACCGACTAGCGGGAGACCCAGATACGCAGTATTTT. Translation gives CSVDRLAGDPDTQYF.

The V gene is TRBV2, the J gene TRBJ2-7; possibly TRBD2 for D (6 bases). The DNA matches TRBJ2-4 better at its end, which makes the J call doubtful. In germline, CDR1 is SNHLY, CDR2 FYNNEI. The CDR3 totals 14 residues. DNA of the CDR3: TGTGCCAGCAGTTCTCGGGGGGCCAAAAACATTCAGTACTTC. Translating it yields CASSSRGAKNIQYF.

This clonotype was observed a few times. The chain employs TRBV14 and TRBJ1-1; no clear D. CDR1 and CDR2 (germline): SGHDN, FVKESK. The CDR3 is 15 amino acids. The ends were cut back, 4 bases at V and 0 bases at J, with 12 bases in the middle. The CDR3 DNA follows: TGTGCCAGCAGCCGTTTGGCACCCGTGAACACTGAAGCTTTCTTT. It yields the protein CASSRLAPVNTEAFF.

Here the CDR3 reads CASSPLPPSTEAFF. In DNA form, the CDR3 reads TGTGCCAGCAGTCCCCTACCCCCCAGCACTGAAGCTTTCTTT. The chain joins TRBV12-3 or TRBV12-4 to TRBJ1-1; D gene uncertain. The CDR3 length is 14 residues. Deletions cut 5 bases from V and 4 bases from J, with 14 bases between.

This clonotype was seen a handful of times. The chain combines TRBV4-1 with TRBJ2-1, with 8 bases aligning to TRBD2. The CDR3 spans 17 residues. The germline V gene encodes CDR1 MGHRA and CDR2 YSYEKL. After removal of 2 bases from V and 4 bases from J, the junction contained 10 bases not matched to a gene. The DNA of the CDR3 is TGCGCCAGCAGCCAACGGATTGTAGCGGGACCATACAATGAGCAGTTCTTC. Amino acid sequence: CASSQRIVAGPYNEQFF.

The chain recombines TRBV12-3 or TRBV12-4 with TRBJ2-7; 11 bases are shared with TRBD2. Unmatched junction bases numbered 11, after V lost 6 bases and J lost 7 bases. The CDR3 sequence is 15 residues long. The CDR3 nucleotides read TGTGCCAGCAGACCTCATAGCGGGAGGGCCGATGAGCAGTACTTC. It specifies CASRPHSGRADEQYF.

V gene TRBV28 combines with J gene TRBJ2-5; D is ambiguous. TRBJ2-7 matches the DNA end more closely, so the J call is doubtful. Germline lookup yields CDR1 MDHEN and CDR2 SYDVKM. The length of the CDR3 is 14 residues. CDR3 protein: CASSTSNSLGEQYF. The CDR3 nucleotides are TGTGCCAGCAGTACATCCAACAGTCTTGGCGAGCAGTACTTC.

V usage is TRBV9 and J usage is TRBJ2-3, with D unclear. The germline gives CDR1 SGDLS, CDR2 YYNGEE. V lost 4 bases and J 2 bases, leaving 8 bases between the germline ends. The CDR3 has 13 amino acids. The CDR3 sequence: CASSHENTDTQYF. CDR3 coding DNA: TGTGCCAGCAGCCACGAAAACACAGATACGCAGTATTTT.